Below, 19 T cell receptor beta chains from the same sample are listed, as sequenced in a study of cytomegalovirus exposure and HLA in healthy donors. The PCR made use of 60 Vbeta and 13 Jbeta primers. Clones were read by immunoSEQ multiplex PCR, and TCRdb kept only the in-frame ones, dropping some. The sample lists about 150,000 clones; approximately 80% were seen once. Input material: PBMCs. These receptors were collected from a man aged 25-45 years in good health and CMV-seropositive.

This sequence joins TRBV5-1 and TRBJ1-1; the D is unclear. Trimming removed 0 bases at V and 2 bases at J, with 8 bases between. There are 14 residues in the CDR3. In germline, CDR1 is SGHRS, CDR2 YFSETQ. As DNA, the CDR3 is TGCGCCAGCAGCTTGGGGGCCCGCAACACTGAAGCTTTCTTT. Translated, it gives CASSLGARNTEAFF.

The genes are TRBV18 and TRBJ1-2; possible D gene TRBD1, 6 bases. With 0 bases removed from V and 1 base from J, the gap between germline ends came to 15 bases. Germline values: CDR1 KGHSH, CDR2 LQKENI. This CDR3 spans 17 amino acids. The CDR3 sequence is CASSPPFLGAFNYGYTF. DNA for the CDR3: TGTGCCAGCTCACCACCGTTTTTGGGGGCGTTTAACTATGGCTACACCTTC.

The rearrangement uses TRBV19 and TRBJ2-7; no reliable D call. From germline, CDR1 is LNHDA and CDR2 SQIVND (reference sequence). Trimming pared 3 bases from V and 1 base from J, leaving 19 bases between. This CDR3 has 17 residues. The CDR3 loop is CASSISHERPLSYEQYF. The CDR3 bases are TGTGCCAGTAGTATTTCCCATGAGAGGCCGCTGTCCTACGAGCAGTACTTC.

This chain links TRBV7-9 with TRBJ2-1; D remains unclear. V was clipped by 2 bases and J by 0 bases, with 8 bases between them. There are 15 residues in the CDR3. In germline, CDR1 is SEHNR, CDR2 FQNEAQ (reference sequence). The CDR3 is CASSLTHNSYNEQFF. As DNA, the CDR3 is TGTGCCAGCAGCTTAACCCACAACTCCTACAATGAGCAGTTCTTC.

This clone was seen a few times. The chain couples TRBV10-3 to TRBJ2-7; no clear D gene. The CDR3 spans 16 residues. Germline assignment: CDR1 ENHRY and CDR2 SYGVKD. The germline V and J ends were trimmed by 2 bases and 2 bases, with 16 bases remaining between them. The CDR3 loop reads CAISEGDGAQTYEQYF. The CDR3 coding sequence is TGTGCCATCAGTGAGGGTGACGGAGCCCAAACCTACGAGCAGTACTTC.

This rearrangement joins TRBV5-4 to TRBJ2-1; the D gene is possibly TRBD2 (5 bases). The CDR3 totals 13 residues. The V gene's germline CDR1 is SGHNT and CDR2 YYREEE (reference sequence). Trimming pared 0 bases from V and 5 bases from J, leaving 6 bases between. CDR3 nucleotides: TGTGCCAGCAGCTTGGAGAGGGACAATGAGCAGTTCTTC. Amino acid sequence: CASSLERDNEQFF.

V is TRBV12-5 and J is TRBJ2-1, with TRBD2 identical over 10 bases. Trimming took 3 bases from V and 8 from J; bases not matched to a gene: 1. This CDR3 spans 13 amino acids. Germline lookup yields CDR1 LGHNT and CDR2 FRNRAP. The CDR3 DNA reads TGTGCTAGTGGTTTTCTAGCGGGAGATGAGCAGTTCTTC. This gives the protein CASGFLAGDEQFF.

The chain couples TRBV19 to TRBJ1-1, with D possibly being TRBD1 (5 bases). Per germline, CDR1 LNHDA and CDR2 SQIVND (reference sequence). Trimming cost V 1 base and J 3 bases, with 9 bases left between them. CDR3 length: 14 residues. CDR3 sequence reads: CASSIGGVYTEAFF. The CDR3 region has the DNA TGTGCCAGTAGTATAGGGGGCGTGTACACTGAAGCTTTCTTT.

The J gene is TRBJ2-3, the V gene TRBV29-1; tentative D call: TRBD2 (5 bases). The V gene lost 3 bases and the J gene lost 1 base, with 8 bases spanning the gap. Germline lookup yields CDR1 SQVTM and CDR2 ANQGSEA. CDR3 size: 13 residues. The CDR3 spells CSVDNSGTDTQYF. CDR3 nucleotide sequence: TGCAGCGTTGATAATAGCGGCACAGATACGCAGTATTTT.

The table lists this clone with a few counts. The rearrangement links TRBV25-1 to TRBJ1-2; the D gene is possibly TRBD1 (5 bases). Germline lookup yields CDR1 MGHDK and CDR2 SYGVNS. The length of the CDR3 is 13 residues. V was shortened by 7 bases and J by 3 bases, with 12 bases between the two germline ends. The CDR3 DNA reads TGTGCCAGCAATGAGCAAGGGGACTATGGCTACACCTTC. It codes for CASNEQGDYGYTF.

This chain links TRBV9 with TRBJ2-4; no reliable D call. The germline CDR1 and CDR2 sequences are SGDLS and YYNGEE. Trimming took off 0 bases at V and 8 bases at J, with 12 bases between the two ends. The CDR3 runs to 14 residues. The CDR3 protein is CASSVEQASDIQYF. The CDR3, as DNA: TGTGCCAGCAGCGTAGAGCAGGCTTCGGACATTCAGTACTTC.

The CDR3 region is CASSLGGSSGNTIYF. Written as DNA, the CDR3 is TGTGCCAGCAGCTTGGGTGGGAGCTCTGGAAACACCATATATTTT. The chain joins TRBV5-6 to TRBJ1-3; D is unclear. CDR1 is SGHDT and CDR2 is YYEEEE in the germline V gene. The CDR3 is 15 amino acids. V shed 0 bases and J shed 0 bases, with 7 bases lying between them.

This rearrangement joins TRBV7-2 to TRBJ2-7; 13 bases agree with TRBD2. CDR3 length: 17 amino acids. CDR1 is SGHTA, CDR2 FQGNSA, per germline. V lost 3 bases and J lost 5; bases outside the gene matches: 10. The DNA of the CDR3 is TGTGCCAGCAGCTTCCCGGGACTAGCGGGACGTGCCCACGAGCAGTACTTC. It codes for CASSFPGLAGRAHEQYF.

The chain couples TRBV2 to TRBJ1-3; TRBD1 agrees at 9 bases. Germline lookup yields CDR1 SNHLY and CDR2 FYNNEI. Losses at the gene ends were 7 bases for V and 7 bases for J; bases not matched to a gene: 5. The CDR3 covers 13 residues. The CDR3 sequence: CASNFGQGNTIYF. DNA for the CDR3: TGTGCCAGCAATTTCGGACAGGGGAACACCATATATTTT. Complete variable domain (other parts from reference TRBV2 and TRBJ1-3): EPEVTQTPSHQVTQMGQEVILRCVPISNHLYFYWYRQILGQKVEFLVSFYNNEISEKSEIFDDQFSVERPDGSNFTLKIRSTKLEDSAMYFCASNFGQGNTIYFGEGSWLTVV.

The gene calls are TRBV28 and TRBJ2-7, with TRBD2 matching 10 bases. Trimming cost V 4 bases and J 1 base; bases outside gene matches: 13. Germline V gives CDR1 MDHEN, CDR2 SYDVKM. The CDR3 is made up of 18 amino acids. This CDR3 is CASSSLWGSSGGSYEQYF. CDR3 in DNA: TGTGCCAGCAGTTCCCTTTGGGGGTCTAGCGGGGGTTCCTACGAGCAGTACTTC.

This clone appeared a single time. The genes are TRBV28 and TRBJ2-3, with D possibly TRBD2 on 5 matching bases. Trimming cost V 6 bases and J 6 bases, with 10 bases left between them. Per germline, CDR1 MDHEN and CDR2 SYDVKM. The CDR3 loop spans 12 amino acids. In DNA form, the CDR3 reads TGTGCCAGCAGCCGAATAGCGGATACGCAGTATTTT. Amino acid sequence: CASSRIADTQYF.

V usage is TRBV7-9 and J usage is TRBJ2-7; a weak D match, TRBD1 (5 bases). With 0 bases removed from V and 1 base from J, the gap between germline ends came to 7 bases. Per the germline V gene, CDR1 is SEHNR and CDR2 is FQNEAQ (reference sequence). The CDR3 spans 14 residues. The CDR3 DNA reads TGTGCCAGCAGCTTAGCCGACAGATCCTACGAGCAGTACTTC. It yields the protein CASSLADRSYEQYF.

The DNA of the CDR3 is TGTGCCAGCAGTTCAGGACTAGCGGGAGGAGGAGAGACCCAGTACTTC. Translated: CASSSGLAGGGETQYF. V is TRBV27 and J is TRBJ2-5, with TRBD2 identical over 14 bases. V shed 4 bases and J 4 bases; nucleotides not matched to a gene: 5. CDR3 length equals 16 residues. Germline V lookup: CDR1 MNHEY, CDR2 SMNVEV (reference sequence).

This chain links TRBV15 with TRBJ2-1, with 11 positions matching TRBD2. J lost 4 bases, V lost 4 bases, and 3 bases had no gene match. Germline CDR1 reads LNHNV; CDR2 reads YYDKDF (reference sequence). The CDR3 length is 15 residues. CDR3 loop: CATSKGLAGYNEQFF. The DNA of the CDR3 is TGTGCCACCAGCAAAGGACTAGCGGGTTACAATGAGCAGTTCTTC.